This TCR beta chain was recorded in a study of cytomegalovirus exposure and HLA in healthy donors. The germline V and J ends were trimmed by 3 bases and 3 bases, with 9 bases remaining between them. Germline loops: CDR1 GTSNPN, CDR2 SVGIG (reference sequence). The CDR3 is made up of 12 amino acids. 60 Vbeta and 13 Jbeta primers were used in PCR. Using immunoSEQ multiplex PCR, the repertoire was profiled, and TCRdb retains in-frame clones only, with some absent. The sample records roughly 100,000 clones, around 85% being singletons. The chain employs TRBV30 and TRBJ2-7; possible D gene TRBD1, 6 bases. The sample taken for sequencing was PBMCs. The receptor was derived from a man younger than 45 in good health and CMV-seropositive. For the CDR3, the DNA is TGTGCCTGGAGCCAGGACAGCTACGAGCAGTACTTC. The encoded protein is CAWSQDSYEQYF. The variable domain in full, with the rest retrieved from reference TRBV30 and TRBJ2-7, is SQTIHQWPATLVQPVGSPLSLECTVEGTSNPNLYWYRQAAGRGLQLLFYSVGIGQISSEVPQNLSASRPQDRQFILSSKKLLLSDSGFYLCAWSQDSYEQYFGPGTRLTVT.